The present entry profiles one T cell receptor beta chain with its context. Antigen: not known. The CDR3 sequence is 14 residues long. Germline CDR1 is MDHEN and CDR2 is SYDVKM. Trimming stripped 6 bases from V and 4 bases from J, with 15 bases between. Method: immunoSEQ multiplex PCR; TCRdb's copy keeps in-frame clones and lacks some. In the table there are approximately 62,000 clones, 88% of which are singletons. This specimen belongs to a study of OX40 agonist ivuxolimab in advanced cancers. At the level of the study: As their treatment, patients were administered ivuxolimab, an agonistic anti-OX40 (CD134) antibody. Prior therapy, whether anti-PD-1, anti-PD-L1 or anti-CTLA-4, was allowed, and less than 45% had some.

Study-wide findings and caveats: Mean expanded clone counts were higher in CD8+ than CD4+ T cells.

This TCR was sampled from an adult with an advanced solid tumor such as melanoma, head and neck, liver or kidney cancer. The sequencing used CD4+ or CD8+ T cells sorted from blood, collected in a trial of the OX40 agonist ivuxolimab. This rearrangement joins TRBV28 to TRBJ1-2, with D tentatively TRBD1 (6 bases). CDR3 loop: CASSPSGAAYGYTF. CDR3 bases: TGTGCCAGCAGCCCCTCGGGGGCAGCCTATGGCTACACCTTC.